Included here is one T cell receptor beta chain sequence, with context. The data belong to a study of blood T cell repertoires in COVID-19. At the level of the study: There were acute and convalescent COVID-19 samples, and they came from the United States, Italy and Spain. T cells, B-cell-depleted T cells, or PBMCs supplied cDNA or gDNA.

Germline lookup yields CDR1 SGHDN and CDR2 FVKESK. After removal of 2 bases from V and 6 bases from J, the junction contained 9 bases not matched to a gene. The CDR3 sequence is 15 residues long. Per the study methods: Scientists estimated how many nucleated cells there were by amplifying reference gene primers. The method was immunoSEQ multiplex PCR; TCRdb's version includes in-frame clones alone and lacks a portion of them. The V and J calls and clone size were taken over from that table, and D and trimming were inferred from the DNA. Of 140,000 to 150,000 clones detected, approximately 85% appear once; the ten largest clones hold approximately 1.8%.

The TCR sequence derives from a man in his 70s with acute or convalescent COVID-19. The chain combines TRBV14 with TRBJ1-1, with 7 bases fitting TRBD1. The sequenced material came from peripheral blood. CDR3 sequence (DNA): TGTGCCAGCAGCCAACGAGCAGGGGGTAGCTCTGAAGCTTTCTTT. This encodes CASSQRAGGSSEAFF.